This TCR beta chain was obtained from a study of T cell repertoires in cytomegalovirus infection. Study conclusions and caveats: Cumulative frequency (of public TCR beta family members) identified carriers of CMV plus the relevant HLA.

Trimming stripped 0 bases from V and 2 bases from J, with 12 bases between. The germline V gene has CDR1 SGHDN and CDR2 FVKESK. The CDR3 sequence is 16 residues long. This clonotype was counted only a few times. Antigen: not known. TCRdb re-called the reads through MiXCR, storing one row per CDR3 protein. Of more than 150,000 distinct CDR3 sequences in the sample, approximately 19% were seen once. The specimen sequenced was PBMCs. V gene TRBV14 combines with J gene TRBJ2-3, with D maybe TRBD2 (6 bases). This receptor was identified in a human donor in good health (CMV status not recorded). Some clones in this sample may be carry-over from other donors' samples. CDR3 in DNA: TGTGCCAGCAGCCAAGATGCGGGGAAATACACAGATACGCAGTATTTT. Protein sequence: CASSQDAGKYTDTQYF.